One and the same sample provided the 14 T cell receptor beta chains below, sequenced in a study of identical twins. TCRdb re-analysed the 5' RACE reads in MiXCR, keeping a single row per CDR3 protein. Among around 530,000 distinct CDR3 sequences listed, over 12% were seen once. Another study also made use of these data, one on yellow fever vaccine responses in identical twins.

The sample consisted of CD4+ T cells sorted from blood. All receptors come from a woman in her late teens or twenties in good health.

This clonotype was observed a few times. The CDR3 DNA reads as TGTGCCAGTAGTCCTCCGGGACGGAAAGATACGCAGTATTTT. Translating gives CASSPPGRKDTQYF. The chain couples TRBV19 to TRBJ2-3; D is tentatively TRBD1 or TRBD2 (5 bases each). Trimming cost V 5 bases and J 5 bases, with 14 bases left between them. CDR3 length equals 14 residues. The germline V gene encodes CDR1 LNHDA and CDR2 SQIVND (reference sequence).

This clonotype turned up a few times. The gene calls are TRBV6-5 and TRBJ1-6; 9 positions agree with TRBD1. With V trimmed by 0 bases and J by 7 bases, 7 bases remained unmatched. The CDR3 spans 17 residues. In germline, CDR1 is MNHEY, CDR2 SVGAGI. The CDR3 DNA sequence: TGTGCCAGCAGTTACTCTAGGACAGGGGTCGGGAATTCACCCCTCCACTTT. It encodes CASSYSRTGVGNSPLHF.

The chain links TRBV5-1 to TRBJ1-1; the D gene is possibly TRBD1 (6 bases). CDR3 length: 15 amino acids. Trimming removed 5 bases at V and 3 bases at J, with 17 bases between. Looked up from germline, CDR1 is SGHRS and CDR2 is YFSETQ. This CDR3 reads CASSSLGGLDTEAFF. CDR3 in DNA: TGCGCCAGCAGTTCTCTTGGGGGGCTGGACACTGAAGCTTTCTTT.

The table lists this clonotype with a few counts. This chain uses TRBV6-1 with TRBJ2-2; 7 bases map to TRBD2. The germline V gene encodes CDR1 MNHNS and CDR2 SASEGT. There are 14 residues in the CDR3. The trim removed 6 bases at V and 5 bases at J, leaving 6 bases unmatched. The CDR3 sequence: CASSSGGDTGELFF. Written as DNA, the CDR3 is TGTGCCAGCAGCTCTGGGGGGGATACCGGGGAGCTGTTTTTT.

The rearrangement uses TRBV24-1 and TRBJ1-4; 10 bases match TRBD1. In germline, CDR1 is KGHDR, CDR2 SFDVKD. This CDR3 spans 14 amino acids. Germline trimming cut 4 bases from V and 7 bases from J; bases unmatched to any gene: 2. The CDR3 DNA reads TGTGCCACCAGTGACGGGACAGGGGTTGAAAAACTGTTTTTT. Its protein is CATSDGTGVEKLFF.

This clonotype was seen a handful of times. Here the CDR3 DNA reads TGTGCCAGCAGTTTATGGGGACCGGATAGCGGACCCTTTAGCAATGAGCAGTTCTTC. Translated, it gives CASSLWGPDSGPFSNEQFF. V and J are TRBV28 and TRBJ2-1; possible D gene TRBD2, 6 bases. CDR1 and CDR2 (germline): MDHEN, SYDVKM. The CDR3 is 19 residues long. With 0 bases removed from V and 6 bases from J, the gap between germline ends came to 24 bases.

CDR3 in amino acids: CASSPSGLSYEQYF. The CDR3 DNA follows: TGTGCCAGCAGTCCATCCGGGCTATCCTACGAGCAGTACTTC. The V and J genes are TRBV12-3 or TRBV12-4 and TRBJ2-7; unclear D gene. This CDR3 is 14 amino acids long. Trimming removed 5 bases from V and 1 base from J, with 12 bases in between.

This clonotype was picked up a small number of times. The chain is built from TRBV4-1 and TRBJ1-4; 9 nucleotides match TRBD1. This CDR3 comprises 15 residues. The V and J ends lost 3 bases and 5 bases, in that order; junction bases with no gene match: 4. Germline CDR1 is MGHRA and CDR2 is YSYEKL. CDR3 residues: CASSQTGGENEKLFF. DNA of the CDR3: TGCGCCAGCAGCCAGACAGGGGGTGAGAATGAAAAACTGTTTTTT.

The chain uses TRBV5-6 and TRBJ2-1, with TRBD2 matching over 8 bases. The V gene's germline CDR1 is SGHDT and CDR2 YYEEEE. This CDR3 contains 16 residues. V was pared by 4 bases and J by 9 bases, with 15 bases of the junction left unmatched. As DNA, the CDR3 is TGTGCCAGCAGCAAAAAAGTAATAGCGGGGAGGGGTGAGCAGTTCTTC. This codes for CASSKKVIAGRGEQFF.

A few counts support this clonotype. The chain joins TRBV21-1 to TRBJ2-5; the table assigns TRBD1, which was not confirmed against the DNA. TRBV21-1 is classified as a pseudogene. The CDR3 extends over 12 amino acids. CDR3 residues: CASSTGWETQYF. The CDR3 DNA reads as TGTGCCAGCAGCACCGGGTGGGAGACCCAGTACTTC.

V is TRBV20-1 and J is TRBJ2-3, with D unclear. V lost 3 bases and J 6 bases, leaving 10 bases between the germline ends. The CDR3 has 12 amino acids. Germline-derived CDR1 and CDR2 are DFQATT and SNEGSKA (reference sequence). CDR3 nucleotide sequence: TGCAGTGCTAGTCCACTGGTGGATACGCAGTATTTT. Translated, it gives CSASPLVDTQYF.

The J gene is TRBJ2-7, the V gene TRBV6-1; D is uncertain. The CDR3 covers 11 residues. V gave up 4 bases and J gave up 7 bases, with 8 bases separating them. Germline CDR1 and CDR2: MNHNS and SASEGT. The CDR3 bases are TGTGCCAGCAGTGTGGGTGGTGAGCAGTACTTC. This sequence encodes CASSVGGEQYF.

Only a few counts were recorded for this clonotype. The CDR3 bases are TGTGCCAGCAGCATCAGGACAGGAATCTACGAGCAGTACTTC. Its protein is CASSIRTGIYEQYF. The chain employs TRBV13 and TRBJ2-7; 7 nucleotides match TRBD1. J was trimmed by 3 bases and V by 5 bases; bases with no gene match: 7. Germline V gives CDR1 PRHDT, CDR2 FYEKMQ (reference sequence). The CDR3 runs to 14 residues. Full variable domain (remainder filled in from reference TRBV13 and TRBJ2-7): AAGVIQSPRHLIKEKRETATLKCYPIPRHDTVYWYQQGPGQDPQFLISFYEKMQSDKGSIPDRFSAQQFSDYHSELNMSSLELGDSALYFCASSIRTGIYEQYFGPGTRLTVT.

This clonotype was recorded a few times. This chain uses TRBV20-1 with TRBJ2-1; 8 bases align to TRBD2. The trim removed 6 bases at V and 0 bases at J, leaving 13 bases unmatched. CDR1 is DFQATT, CDR2 SNEGSKA, per germline (reference sequence). The CDR3 contains 17 residues. CDR3 protein: CSARAAGERSSYNEQFF. CDR3 coding DNA: TGCAGTGCCAGGGCAGCGGGAGAGCGGAGCTCCTACAATGAGCAGTTCTTC.